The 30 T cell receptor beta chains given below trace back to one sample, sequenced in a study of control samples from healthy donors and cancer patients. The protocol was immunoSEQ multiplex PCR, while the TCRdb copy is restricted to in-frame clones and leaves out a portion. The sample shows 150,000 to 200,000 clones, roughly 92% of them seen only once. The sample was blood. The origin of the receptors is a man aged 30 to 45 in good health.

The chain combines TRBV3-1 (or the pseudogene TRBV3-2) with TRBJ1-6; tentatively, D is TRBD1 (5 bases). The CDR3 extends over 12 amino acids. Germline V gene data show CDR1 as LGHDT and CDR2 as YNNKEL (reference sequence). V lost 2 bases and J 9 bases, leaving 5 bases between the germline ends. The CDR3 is CASSQQGSPLHF. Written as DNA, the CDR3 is TGTGCCAGCAGCCAACAGGGTTCACCCCTCCACTTT.

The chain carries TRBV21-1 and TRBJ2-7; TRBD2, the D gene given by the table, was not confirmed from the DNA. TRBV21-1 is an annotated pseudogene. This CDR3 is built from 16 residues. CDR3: CASSKALAGGAYEQYF. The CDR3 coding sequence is TGTGCCAGCAGCAAGGCGTTAGCGGGAGGGGCCTACGAGCAGTACTTC.

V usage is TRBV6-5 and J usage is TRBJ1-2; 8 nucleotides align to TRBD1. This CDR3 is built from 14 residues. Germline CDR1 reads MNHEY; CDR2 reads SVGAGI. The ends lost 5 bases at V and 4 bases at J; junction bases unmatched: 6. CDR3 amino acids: CASSLGQGTYGYTF. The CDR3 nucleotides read TGTGCCAGCAGTCTCGGACAGGGTACCTATGGCTACACCTTC.

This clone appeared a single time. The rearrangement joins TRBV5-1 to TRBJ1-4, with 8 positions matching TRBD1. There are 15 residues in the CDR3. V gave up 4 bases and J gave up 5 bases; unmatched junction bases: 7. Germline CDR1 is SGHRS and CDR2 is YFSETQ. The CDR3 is CASSEGTGGNEKLFF. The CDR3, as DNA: TGCGCCAGCAGCGAAGGGACAGGTGGGAATGAAAAACTGTTTTTT.

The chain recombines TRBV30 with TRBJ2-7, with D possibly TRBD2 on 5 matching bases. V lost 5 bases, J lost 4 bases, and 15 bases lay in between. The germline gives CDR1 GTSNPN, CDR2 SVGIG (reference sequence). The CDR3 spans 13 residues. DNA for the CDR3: TGTGCCTGGGCCCCTAGCTGGGGTTACGAGCAGTACTTC. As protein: CAWAPSWGYEQYF.

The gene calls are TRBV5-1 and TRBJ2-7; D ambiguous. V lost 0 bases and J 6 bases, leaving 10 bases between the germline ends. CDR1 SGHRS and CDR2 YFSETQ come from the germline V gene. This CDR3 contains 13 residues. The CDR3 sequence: CASSLGLVTEQYF. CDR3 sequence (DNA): TGCGCCAGCAGCTTGGGGCTTGTGACCGAGCAGTACTTC. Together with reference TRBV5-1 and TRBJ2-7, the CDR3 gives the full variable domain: KAGVTQTPRYLIKTRGQQVTLSCSPISGHRSVSWYQQTPGQGLQFLFEYFSETQRNKGNFPGRFSGRQFSNSRSEMNVSTLELGDSALYLCASSLGLVTEQYFGPGTRLTVT.

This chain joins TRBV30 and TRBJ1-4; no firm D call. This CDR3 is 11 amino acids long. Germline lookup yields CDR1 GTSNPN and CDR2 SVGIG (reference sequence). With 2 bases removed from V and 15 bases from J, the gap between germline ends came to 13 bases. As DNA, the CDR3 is TGTGCCTGGAGTTCCAATAGTCAGGTGTTTTTT. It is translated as CAWSSNSQVFF.

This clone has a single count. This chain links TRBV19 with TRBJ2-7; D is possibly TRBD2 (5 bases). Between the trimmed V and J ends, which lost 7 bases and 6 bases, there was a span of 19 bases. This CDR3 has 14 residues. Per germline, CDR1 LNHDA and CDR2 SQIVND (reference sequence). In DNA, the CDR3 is TGTGCCAGTACCACACGCGGGTCAGTTCGCGAGCAGTACTTC. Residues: CASTTRGSVREQYF. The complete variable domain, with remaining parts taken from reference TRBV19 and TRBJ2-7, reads DGGITQSPKYLFRKEGQNVTLSCEQNLNHDAMYWYRQDPGQGLRLIYYSQIVNDFQKGDIAEGYSVSREKKESFPLTVTSAQKNPTAFYLCASTTRGSVREQYFGPGTRLTVT.

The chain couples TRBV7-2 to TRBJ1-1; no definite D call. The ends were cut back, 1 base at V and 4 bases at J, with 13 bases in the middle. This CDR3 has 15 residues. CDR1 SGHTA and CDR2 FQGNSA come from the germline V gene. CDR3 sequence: CASSLEGPTITEAFF. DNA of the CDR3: TGTGCCAGCAGCTTAGAGGGCCCAACGATCACTGAAGCTTTCTTT.

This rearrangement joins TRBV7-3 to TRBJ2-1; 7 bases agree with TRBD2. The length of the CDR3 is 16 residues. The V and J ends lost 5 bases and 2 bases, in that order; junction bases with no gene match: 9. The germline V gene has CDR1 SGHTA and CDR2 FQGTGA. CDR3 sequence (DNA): TGTGCCAGCAGCACTACCGGGACTAACCCCTACAATGAGCAGTTCTTC. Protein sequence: CASSTTGTNPYNEQFF.

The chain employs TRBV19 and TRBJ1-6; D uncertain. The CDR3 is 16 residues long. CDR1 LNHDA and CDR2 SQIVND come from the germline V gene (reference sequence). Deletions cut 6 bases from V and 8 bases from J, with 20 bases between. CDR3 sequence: CASRGLLQVADSPLHF. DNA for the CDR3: TGTGCCAGTAGGGGATTACTGCAGGTTGCGGATTCACCCCTCCACTTT.

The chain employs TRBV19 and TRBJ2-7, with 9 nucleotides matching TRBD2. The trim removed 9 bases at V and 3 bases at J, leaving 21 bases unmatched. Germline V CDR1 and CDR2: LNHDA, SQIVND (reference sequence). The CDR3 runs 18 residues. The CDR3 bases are TGTGCCAGCCGTGGGTGGCGGGAGGGACCAAGAGAGATCTACGAGCAGTACTTC. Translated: CASRGWREGPREIYEQYF.

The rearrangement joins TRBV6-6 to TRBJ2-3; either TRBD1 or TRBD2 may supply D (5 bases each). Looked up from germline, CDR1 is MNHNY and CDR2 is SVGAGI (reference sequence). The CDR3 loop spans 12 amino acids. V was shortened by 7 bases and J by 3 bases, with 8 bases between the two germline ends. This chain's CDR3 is CASTWGTDTQYF. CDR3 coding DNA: TGTGCCAGCACGTGGGGGACAGATACGCAGTATTTT.

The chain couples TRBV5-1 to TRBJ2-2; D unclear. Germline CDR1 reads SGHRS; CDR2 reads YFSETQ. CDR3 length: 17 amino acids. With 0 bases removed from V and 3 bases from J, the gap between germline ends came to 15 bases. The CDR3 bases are TGCGCCAGCAGCTTGGCCGTCGGCGGAGTAGACACCGGGGAGCTGTTTTTT. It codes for CASSLAVGGVDTGELFF.

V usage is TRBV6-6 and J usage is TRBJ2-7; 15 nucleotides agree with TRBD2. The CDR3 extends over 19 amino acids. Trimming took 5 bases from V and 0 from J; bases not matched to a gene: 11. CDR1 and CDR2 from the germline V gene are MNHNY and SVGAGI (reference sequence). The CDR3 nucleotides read TGTGCCAGCAGTCCAGGACTAGCGGGAGGGCGTGGGAGCTCCTACGAGCAGTACTTC. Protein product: CASSPGLAGGRGSSYEQYF.

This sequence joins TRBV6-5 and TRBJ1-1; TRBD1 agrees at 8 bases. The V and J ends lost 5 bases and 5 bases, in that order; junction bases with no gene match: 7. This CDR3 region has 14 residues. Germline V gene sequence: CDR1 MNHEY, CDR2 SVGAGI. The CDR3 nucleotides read TGTGCCAGCAGTCCTAGGACAGGGAGGACTGAAGCTTTCTTT. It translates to CASSPRTGRTEAFF.

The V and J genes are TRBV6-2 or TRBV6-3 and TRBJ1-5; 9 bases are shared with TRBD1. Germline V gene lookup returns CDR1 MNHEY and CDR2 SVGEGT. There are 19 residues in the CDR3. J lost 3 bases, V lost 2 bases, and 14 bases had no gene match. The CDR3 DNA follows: TGTGCCAGCAGTTACAAGGGTTCGGTCGGGACAGGGTTCAATCAGCCCCAGCATTTT. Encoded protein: CASSYKGSVGTGFNQPQHF.

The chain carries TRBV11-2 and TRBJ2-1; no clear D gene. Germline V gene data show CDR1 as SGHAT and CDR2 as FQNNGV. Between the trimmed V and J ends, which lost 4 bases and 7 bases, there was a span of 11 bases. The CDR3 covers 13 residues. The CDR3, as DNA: TGTGCCAGCAGCTCGATCGTGGGGAATGAGCAGTTCTTC. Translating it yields CASSSIVGNEQFF. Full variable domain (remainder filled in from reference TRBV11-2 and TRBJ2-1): EAGVAQSPRYKIIEKRQSVAFWCNPISGHATLYWYQQILGQGPKLLIQFQNNGVVDDSQLPKDRFSAERLKGVDSTLKIQPAKLEDSAVYLCASSSIVGNEQFFGPGTRLTVL.

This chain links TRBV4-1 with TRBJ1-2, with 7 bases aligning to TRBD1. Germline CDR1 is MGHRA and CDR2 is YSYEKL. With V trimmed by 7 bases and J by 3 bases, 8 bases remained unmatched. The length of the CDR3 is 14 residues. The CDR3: CASTGGQAYYGYTF. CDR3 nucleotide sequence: TGCGCCAGCACCGGAGGACAGGCATACTATGGCTACACCTTC.

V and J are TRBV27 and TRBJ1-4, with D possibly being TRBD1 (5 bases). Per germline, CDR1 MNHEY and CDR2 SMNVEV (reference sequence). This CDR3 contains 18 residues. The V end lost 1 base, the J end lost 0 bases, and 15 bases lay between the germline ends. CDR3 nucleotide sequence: TGTGCCAGCAGTTTATATTGTGGGACCCTTCCAACTAATGAAAAACTGTTTTTT. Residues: CASSLYCGTLPTNEKLFF.

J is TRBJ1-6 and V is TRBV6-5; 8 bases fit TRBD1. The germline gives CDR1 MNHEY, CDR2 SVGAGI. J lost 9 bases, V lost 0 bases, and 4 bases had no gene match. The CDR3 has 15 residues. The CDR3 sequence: CASSYSRDRRSPLHF. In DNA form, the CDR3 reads TGTGCCAGCAGTTACTCCCGGGACAGGCGTTCACCCCTCCACTTT.

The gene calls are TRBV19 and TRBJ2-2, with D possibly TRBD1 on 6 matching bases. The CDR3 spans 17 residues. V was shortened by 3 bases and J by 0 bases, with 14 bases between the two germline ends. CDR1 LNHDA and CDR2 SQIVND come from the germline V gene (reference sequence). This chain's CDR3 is CASSIAGTRANTGELFF. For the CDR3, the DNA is TGTGCCAGTAGTATCGCTGGGACACGGGCGAACACCGGGGAGCTGTTTTTT.

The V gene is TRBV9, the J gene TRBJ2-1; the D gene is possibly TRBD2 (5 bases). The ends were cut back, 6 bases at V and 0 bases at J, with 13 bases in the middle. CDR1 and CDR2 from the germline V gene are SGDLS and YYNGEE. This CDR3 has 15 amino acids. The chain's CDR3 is CASNRGGSSYNEQFF. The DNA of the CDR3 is TGTGCCAGCAATAGAGGTGGGAGCTCCTACAATGAGCAGTTCTTC.

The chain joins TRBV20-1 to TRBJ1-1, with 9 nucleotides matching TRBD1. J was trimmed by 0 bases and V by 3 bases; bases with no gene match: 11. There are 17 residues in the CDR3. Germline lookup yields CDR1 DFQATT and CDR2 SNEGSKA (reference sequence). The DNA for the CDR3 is TGCAGTGCTAGTGCGGACAGGGGCCGCTTTATGAACACTGAAGCTTTCTTT. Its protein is CSASADRGRFMNTEAFF.

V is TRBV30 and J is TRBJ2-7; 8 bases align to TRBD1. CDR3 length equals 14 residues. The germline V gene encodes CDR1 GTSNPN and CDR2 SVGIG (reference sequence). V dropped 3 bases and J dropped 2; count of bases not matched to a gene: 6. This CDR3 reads CAWSLTGGPYEQYF. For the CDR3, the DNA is TGTGCCTGGAGCCTCACAGGGGGGCCCTACGAGCAGTACTTC.

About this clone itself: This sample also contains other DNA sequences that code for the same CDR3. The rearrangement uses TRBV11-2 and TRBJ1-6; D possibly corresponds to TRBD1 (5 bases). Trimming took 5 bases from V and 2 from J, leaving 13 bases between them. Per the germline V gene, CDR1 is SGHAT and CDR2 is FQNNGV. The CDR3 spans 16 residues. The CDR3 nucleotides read TGTGCCAGCAGCGGGGGGGGGTCCGCCTATAATTCACCCCTCCACTTT. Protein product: CASSGGGSAYNSPLHF.

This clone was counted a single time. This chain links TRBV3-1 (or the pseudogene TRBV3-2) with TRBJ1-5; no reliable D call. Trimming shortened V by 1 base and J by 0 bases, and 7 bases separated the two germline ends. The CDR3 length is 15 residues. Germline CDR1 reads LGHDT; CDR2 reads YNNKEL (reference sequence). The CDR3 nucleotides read TGTGCCAGCAGCCAAGGAGTTAGTAGCAATCAGCCCCAGCATTTT. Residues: CASSQGVSSNQPQHF.

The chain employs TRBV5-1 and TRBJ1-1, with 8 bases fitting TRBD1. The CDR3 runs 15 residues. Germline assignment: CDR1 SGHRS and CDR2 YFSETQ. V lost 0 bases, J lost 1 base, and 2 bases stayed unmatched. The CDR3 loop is CASSLGDRGNTEAFF. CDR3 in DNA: TGCGCCAGCAGCTTGGGAGACAGGGGGAACACTGAAGCTTTCTTT.

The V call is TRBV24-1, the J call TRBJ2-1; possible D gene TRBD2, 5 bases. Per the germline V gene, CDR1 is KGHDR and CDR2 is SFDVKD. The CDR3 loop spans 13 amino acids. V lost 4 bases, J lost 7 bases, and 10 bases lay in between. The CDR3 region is CATSDGGSNEQFF. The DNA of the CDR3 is TGTGCCACCAGTGACGGCGGGTCAAATGAGCAGTTCTTC.

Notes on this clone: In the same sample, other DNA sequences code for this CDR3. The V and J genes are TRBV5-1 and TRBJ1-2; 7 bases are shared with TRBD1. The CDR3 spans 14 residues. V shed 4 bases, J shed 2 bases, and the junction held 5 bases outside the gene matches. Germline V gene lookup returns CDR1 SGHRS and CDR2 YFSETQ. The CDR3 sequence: CASSLDRENYGYTF. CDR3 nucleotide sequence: TGCGCCAGCAGCCTTGACAGGGAGAACTATGGCTACACCTTC.